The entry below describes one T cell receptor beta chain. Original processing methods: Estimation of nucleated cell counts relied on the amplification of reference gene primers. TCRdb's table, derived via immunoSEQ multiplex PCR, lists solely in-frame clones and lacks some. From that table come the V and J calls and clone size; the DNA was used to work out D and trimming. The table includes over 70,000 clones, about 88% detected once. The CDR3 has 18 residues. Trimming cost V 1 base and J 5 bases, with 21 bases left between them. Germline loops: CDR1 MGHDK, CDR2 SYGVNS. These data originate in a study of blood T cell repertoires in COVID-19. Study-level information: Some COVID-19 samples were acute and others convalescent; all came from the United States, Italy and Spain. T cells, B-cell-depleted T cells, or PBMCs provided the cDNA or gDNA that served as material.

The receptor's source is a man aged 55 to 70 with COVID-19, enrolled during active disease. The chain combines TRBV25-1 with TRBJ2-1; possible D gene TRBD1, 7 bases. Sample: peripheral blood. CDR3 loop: CASSEFLGGQRGHNEQFF. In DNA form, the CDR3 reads TGTGCCAGCAGTGAATTCTTAGGGGGCCAACGGGGGCACAATGAGCAGTTCTTC.